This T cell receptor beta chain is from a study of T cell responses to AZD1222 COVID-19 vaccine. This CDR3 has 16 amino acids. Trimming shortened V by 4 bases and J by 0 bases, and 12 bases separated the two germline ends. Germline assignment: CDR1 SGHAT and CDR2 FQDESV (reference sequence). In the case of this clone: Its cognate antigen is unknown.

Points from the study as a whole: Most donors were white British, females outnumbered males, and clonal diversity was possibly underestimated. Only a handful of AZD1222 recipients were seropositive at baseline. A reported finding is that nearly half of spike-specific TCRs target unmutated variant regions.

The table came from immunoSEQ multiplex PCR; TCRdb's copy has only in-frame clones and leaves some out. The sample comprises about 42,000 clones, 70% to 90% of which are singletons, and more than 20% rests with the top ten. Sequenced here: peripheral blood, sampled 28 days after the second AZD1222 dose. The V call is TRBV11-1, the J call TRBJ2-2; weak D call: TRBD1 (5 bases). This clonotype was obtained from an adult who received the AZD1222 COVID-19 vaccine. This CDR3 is CASSSLLGANTGELFF. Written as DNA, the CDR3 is TGTGCCAGCAGCTCCCTCCTAGGGGCGAACACCGGGGAGCTGTTTTTT.